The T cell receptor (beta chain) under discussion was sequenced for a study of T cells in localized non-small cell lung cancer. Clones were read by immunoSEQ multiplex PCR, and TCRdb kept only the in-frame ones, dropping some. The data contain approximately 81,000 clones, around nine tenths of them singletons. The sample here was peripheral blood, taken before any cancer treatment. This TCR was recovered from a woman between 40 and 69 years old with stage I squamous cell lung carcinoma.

The CDR3 DNA follows: TGTGCCTGTTTAACTTGGGAGGGGAGATTAGGCTATGGCTACACCTTC. Translated, it gives CACLTWEGRLGYGYTF. V usage is TRBV30 and J usage is TRBJ1-2; TRBD1 is a possible D gene (5 bases). This CDR3 is 16 amino acids long. Germline V CDR1 and CDR2: GTSNPN, SVGIG (reference sequence). Trimming took 6 bases from V and 4 from J, leaving 24 bases between them.